The entry that follows covers one T cell receptor (beta chain) sequence. The junction differs from germline at one of its ends, possibly a read error. Germline-derived CDR1 and CDR2 are SGHNT and YENEEA. This CDR3 spans 13 amino acids. Three nested ARM-PCR rounds with V-beta and C-beta primers built TCRB libraries. TCRB cDNA was made from 0.5 ug total RNA. No unique molecular identifiers were described for these TCRB libraries. MiXCR, applied by TCRdb to the multiplex PCR reads, yields one record per CDR3 protein. This sample carries about 9,600 distinct CDR3 sequences, approximately 70% of them seen once, and the ten largest clones take less than 65%. This sample is drawn from a study of tumor-infiltrating lymphocytes in glioblastoma multiforme.

The clonotype originates from a male donor with glioblastoma. The rearrangement links TRBV11-3 to TRBJ2-1; tentatively, D is TRBD2 (6 bases). Input material: brain tumor tissue. The chain's CDR3 is CAGSPDGGGEQFF. CDR3 nucleotides: TGTGCCGGCAGCCCCGACGGGGGAGGTGAGCAGTTCTTC.